These 25 T cell receptor beta chains originate from one sample sequenced in a study of T cell repertoires in aging, cancer and after chemotherapy. Multiplex touch-down PCR with TRB-A/B primers amplified rearranged V-D-J TRB sequences. TCRdb analysed the multiplex PCR reads with MiXCR anew, one entry per CDR3 protein. The sample holds under 4,000 distinct CDR3 sequences, about a fifth seen once. The template was genomic DNA from peripheral blood, not RNA. What was sequenced was blood. The receptors originated from a human donor with a blood cancer.

This clonotype is termed medium-sized. The rearrangement links TRBV5-4 to TRBJ1-2, with D unresolved. Trimming removed 7 bases from V and 7 bases from J, with 17 bases in between. Germline CDR1 reads SGHNT; CDR2 reads YYREEE (reference sequence). The CDR3 spans 13 residues. Here the CDR3 reads CASDELGGLGYTF. The CDR3 DNA is TGTGCCAGCGACGAACTGGGCGGTCTTGGCTACACCTTC.

Points on this clonotype: At one end the junction does not follow the germline gene, possibly because of a read error. This chain links TRBV6-5 with TRBJ2-7; 10 bases agree with TRBD1. The CDR3 extends over 15 amino acids. The germline gives CDR1 MNHEY, CDR2 SVGAGI. The CDR3 DNA is TGCGCCAGCAGTGTAGGCGGGACAGGGGCCTACGAGCAGTACTTC. Translating it yields CASSVGGTGAYEQYF.

The chain has TRBV5-6 and TRBJ1-1, with D tentatively TRBD1 (5 bases). The CDR3 totals 14 residues. V lost 5 bases and J lost 10, with 21 bases in between. The V gene's germline CDR1 is SGHDT and CDR2 YYEEEE. The DNA for the CDR3 is TGTGCCAGCAGTAGCTTCACGGGGGGTGGCGGAGCTTTCTTT. This codes for CASSSFTGGGGAFF.

This clonotype is labeled as medium-sized. The chain combines TRBV5-6 with TRBJ1-1; D gene ambiguous. Trimming stripped 4 bases from V and 5 bases from J, with 15 bases between. The CDR3 spans 14 residues. Germline V gene sequence: CDR1 SGHDT, CDR2 YYEEEE. The CDR3 DNA follows: TGTGCCAGCAGCCCTGAGGTGGGGAGGACTGAAGCTTTCTTT. As protein: CASSPEVGRTEAFF.

This clonotype is termed medium-sized. The J gene is TRBJ2-7, the V gene TRBV6-2 or TRBV6-3; the D gene is possibly TRBD1 (6 bases). V was shortened by 0 bases and J by 4 bases, with 13 bases between the two germline ends. Germline CDR1 MNHEY, CDR2 SVGEGT. The CDR3 has 15 amino acids. This chain's CDR3 is CASSYSAEGTYEQYF. The CDR3 DNA sequence: TGTGCCAGCAGTTACTCGGCAGAGGGGACATACGAGCAGTACTTC.

The table lists this clonotype with a few counts. The V and J genes are TRBV19 and TRBJ1-1; TRBD1 is a possible D gene (5 bases). Trimming shortened V by 3 bases and J by 3 bases, and 17 bases separated the two germline ends. The germline V gene encodes CDR1 LNHDA and CDR2 SQIVND (reference sequence). The CDR3 is 16 residues long. The CDR3 loop reads CASSMGSAGLYTEAFF. The CDR3 bases are TGTGCCAGTAGTATGGGGTCAGCGGGACTCTACACTGAAGCTTTCTTT.

Only a few counts were recorded for this clonotype. The CDR3 protein is CASSPYQETQYF. The CDR3 nucleotides are TGTGCCAGCTCACCGTACCAAGAGACCCAGTACTTC. This chain connects TRBV18 to TRBJ2-5, with no clear D. Per the germline V gene, CDR1 is KGHSH and CDR2 is LQKENI. CDR3 length equals 12 residues. V was trimmed by 3 bases and J by 0 bases, leaving 2 bases between them.

This clonotype was counted a few times. The J gene is TRBJ1-5, the V gene TRBV5-4; D remains unclear. CDR3 length: 12 amino acids. Germline values: CDR1 SGHNT, CDR2 YYREEE (reference sequence). Trimming stripped 2 bases from V and 5 bases from J, with 5 bases between. CDR3 bases: TGTGCCAGCAGCTTTCAGGATCAGCCCCAGCATTTT. The encoded protein is CASSFQDQPQHF. Drawing the rest from reference TRBV5-4 and TRBJ1-5, the complete variable domain is ETGVTQSPTHLIKTRGQQVTLRCSSQSGHNTVSWYQQALGQGPQFIFQYYREEENGRGNFPPRFSGLQFPNYSSELNVNALELDDSALYLCASSFQDQPQHFGDGTRLSIL.

This clonotype was picked up a small number of times. This rearrangement joins TRBV12-5 to TRBJ2-7; D tentatively reads TRBD1 or TRBD2 (6 bases each). Germline CDR1 and CDR2: LGHNT and FRNRAP. Trimming cost V 6 bases and J 0 bases, with 12 bases left between them. This CDR3 contains 14 residues. The CDR3 spells CASGVGGTSYEQYF. Written as DNA, the CDR3 is TGTGCTAGTGGCGTGGGGGGCACCTCCTACGAGCAGTACTTC.

This clonotype ranks as medium-sized. The genes are TRBV27 and TRBJ2-1; 10 nucleotides agree with TRBD2. The germline V gene has CDR1 MNHEY and CDR2 SMNVEV (reference sequence). V gave up 7 bases and J gave up 8 bases; unmatched junction bases: 11. The CDR3 loop spans 15 amino acids. The CDR3 here is CASNPASGRRYEQFF. CDR3 sequence (DNA): TGTGCCAGCAATCCTGCTAGCGGGAGACGGTATGAGCAGTTCTTC.

By share, this clonotype ranks as medium-sized. The chain recombines TRBV18 with TRBJ1-1; D not certain. CDR1 and CDR2 from the germline V gene are KGHSH and LQKENI. Trimming cost V 5 bases and J 2 bases, with 9 bases left between them. The CDR3 consists of 13 residues. The CDR3 DNA is TGTGCCAGCTCATCGCAGGCTAACACTGAAGCTTTCTTT. Its protein product is CASSSQANTEAFF.

This clonotype counts as medium-sized. This chain links TRBV12-3 or TRBV12-4 with TRBJ1-2; no clear D. V was pared by 0 bases and J by 7 bases, with 6 bases between. This CDR3 has 12 amino acids. Here the CDR3 reads CASSLARVGYTF. CDR3 in DNA: TGTGCCAGCAGTTTAGCGCGGGTTGGCTACACCTTC.

This sequence joins TRBV24-1 and TRBJ1-2, with 7 bases that match TRBD1. The CDR3 is 17 residues long. Losses at the gene ends were 3 bases for V and 3 bases for J; bases not matched to a gene: 12. Germline loops: CDR1 KGHDR, CDR2 SFDVKD. The CDR3 region is CATSDVTTQGVDYGYTF. The CDR3 DNA sequence: TGTGCCACCAGTGATGTCACTACGCAGGGGGTTGACTATGGCTACACCTTC.

This clonotype is medium-sized in the sample. The genes are TRBV27 and TRBJ1-1; TRBD1 agrees at 7 bases. Trimming cost V 6 bases and J 4 bases; bases outside gene matches: 8. Germline assignment: CDR1 MNHEY and CDR2 SMNVEV (reference sequence). The CDR3 contains 14 residues. The CDR3 spells CASRTGLGGTEAFF. The CDR3 DNA follows: TGTGCCAGCAGGACAGGGTTAGGTGGCACTGAAGCTTTCTTT.

This clonotype is categorized as medium-sized. The genes are TRBV27 and TRBJ2-1; tentatively, D is TRBD1 (5 bases). CDR1 is MNHEY and CDR2 is SMNVEV in the germline V gene (reference sequence). The CDR3 contains 13 residues. Trimming pared 7 bases from V and 0 bases from J, leaving 7 bases between. CDR3 amino acids: CASKDNSYNEQFF. The CDR3 coding sequence is TGTGCCAGCAAGGACAACTCCTACAATGAGCAGTTCTTC.

A few counts support this clonotype. The rearrangement joins TRBV11-3 to TRBJ1-6; 9 nucleotides line up with TRBD1. V lost 8 bases to trimming and J lost 8 bases; unmatched junction nucleotides: 7. CDR3 length equals 14 residues. The V gene's germline CDR1 is SGHNT and CDR2 YENEEA. CDR3 protein: CASGLTGGHSPLHF. CDR3 DNA: TGTGCCAGCGGCCTGACAGGGGGTCATTCACCCCTCCACTTT.

By share, this clonotype counts as medium-sized. This rearrangement joins TRBV12-3 or TRBV12-4 to TRBJ1-4; D gene uncertain. V was trimmed by 7 bases and J by 7 bases, leaving 10 bases between them. The CDR3 loop spans 12 amino acids. This chain's CDR3 is CASTNSGEKLFF. DNA of the CDR3: TGTGCCAGCACCAACTCGGGTGAAAAACTGTTTTTT.

V usage is TRBV6-4 and J usage is TRBJ1-1, with 9 bases identical to TRBD1. This CDR3 comprises 15 residues. Germline CDR1 is MRHNA and CDR2 is SNTAGT. J was trimmed by 4 bases and V by 2 bases; bases with no gene match: 5. The CDR3 is CASSDNTGGSTEAFF. In DNA, the CDR3 is TGTGCCAGCAGTGACAACACAGGGGGCAGCACTGAAGCTTTCTTT.

This clonotype is deemed medium-sized. The chain combines TRBV27 with TRBJ2-1, with 11 bases identical to TRBD2. Germline V gives CDR1 MNHEY, CDR2 SMNVEV (reference sequence). The CDR3 consists of 19 residues. V lost 4 bases to trimming and J lost 8 bases; unmatched junction nucleotides: 19. CDR3 in DNA: TGTGCCAGCAGTTACAGCTGGGATAGCGGGAGGGCCGGTAGCTATGAGCAGTTCTTC. As protein: CASSYSWDSGRAGSYEQFF.

This clonotype rates as medium-sized. J is TRBJ1-6 and V is TRBV11-3, with D unresolved. Germline CDR1 reads SGHNT; CDR2 reads YENEEA. V lost 0 bases and J 7 bases, leaving 10 bases between the germline ends. The CDR3 sequence is 15 residues long. The CDR3, as DNA: TGTGCCAGCAGCTTAGATGGCAGGTGGAATTCACCCCTCCACTTT. Translated, it gives CASSLDGRWNSPLHF.

CDR3: CSARGGGRSYEQYF. The CDR3 region has the DNA TGCAGTGCTAGAGGCGGGGGGCGCTCCTACGAGCAGTACTTC. The V gene is TRBV20-1, the J gene TRBJ2-7; 8 nucleotides line up with TRBD2. The CDR3 loop spans 14 amino acids. The germline gives CDR1 DFQATT, CDR2 SNEGSKA (reference sequence). The ends lost 1 base at V and 0 bases at J; junction bases unmatched: 2.

This clonotype was observed a handful of times. The chain links TRBV20-1 to TRBJ1-1; D gene uncertain. V was cut by 5 bases and J by 1 base, with 8 bases left in between. Germline V lookup: CDR1 DFQATT, CDR2 SNEGSKA (reference sequence). The CDR3 has 12 amino acids. In DNA form, the CDR3 reads TGCAGTGCTTGGACGGAGAACACTGAAGCTTTCTTT. It encodes CSAWTENTEAFF.

The chain joins TRBV20-1 to TRBJ2-1, with TRBD1 matching 8 bases. The CDR3 has 16 amino acids. Unmatched junction bases numbered 11, after V lost 3 bases and J lost 4 bases. Looked up from germline, CDR1 is DFQATT and CDR2 is SNEGSKA (reference sequence). The CDR3, as DNA: TGCAGTGCTAGCGACTCCGGGACAGGATTTTACAATGAGCAGTTCTTC. Amino acid sequence: CSASDSGTGFYNEQFF.

As for this clonotype: Germline is not matched at one junction end, which may reflect a read error. V gene TRBV20-1 combines with J gene TRBJ2-1, with D possibly TRBD2 on 6 matching bases. The CDR3 contains 17 residues. Per germline, CDR1 DFQATT and CDR2 SNEGSKA (reference sequence). The DNA for the CDR3 is TGCAGTGCTCACGATAGGGGCCGGGGGAGCTCCTACAATAAGCAGTTCTTC. This sequence encodes CSAHDRGRGSSYNKQFF.

The V gene is TRBV9, the J gene TRBJ2-1; D not resolved. Germline CDR1 reads SGDLS; CDR2 reads YYNGEE. Between the trimmed V and J ends, which lost 0 bases and 5 bases, there was a span of 9 bases. The CDR3 runs to 14 residues. This chain's CDR3 is CASSVAVTNNEQFF. The DNA of the CDR3 is TGTGCCAGCAGCGTAGCGGTTACGAACAATGAGCAGTTCTTC.